The T cell receptor (beta chain) described here comes from a study of T cell responses to AZD1222 COVID-19 vaccine. Sequenced by immunoSEQ multiplex PCR; TCRdb stores in-frame clones only, minus some. The sample has tens of thousands of clones, 88% seen once; the top ten hold about 19%. The V gene's germline CDR1 is PRHDT and CDR2 FYEKMQ (reference sequence). This CDR3 spans 13 amino acids. V shed 2 bases and J shed 5 bases, with 9 bases lying between them. This receptor was taken from an adult in good health. The source was peripheral blood, collected on day 0 of AZD1222 vaccination. The chain has TRBV13 and TRBJ1-1; no definite D call. CDR3 amino acids: CASSLRSRTEAFF. CDR3 nucleotides: TGTGCCAGCAGCTTACGGAGCCGGACTGAAGCTTTCTTT.